This T cell receptor (beta chain) was documented in a study of T cell responses to AZD1222 COVID-19 vaccine. In the study overall: Pooling of second doses given at about 4 or about 12 weeks was done. The study's findings and limits: Donors were chiefly white British, with a greater number of females, and clonal diversity was perhaps underestimated. Seropositive at baseline were only a handful of AZD1222 recipients. Epitopes outside B.1.351 and B.1.1.7 mutated regions reportedly drew nearly half of spike TCRs.

The assay was immunoSEQ multiplex PCR, and TCRdb's table has in-frame clones only and misses some. The sample contains 120,000 or so clones, roughly 86% of which appear only once. A remark on this clone: No antigen is known for it.

The TCR sequence derives from an adult in good health. The sample here was peripheral blood, taken on day 0 of AZD1222 vaccination.

The CDR3 bases are TGTGCCAGCAGTCAAACAGGGGACGGCTACACCTTC. Residues: CASSQTGDGYTF. This chain links TRBV2 with TRBJ1-2, with 7 bases aligning to TRBD1. With V trimmed by 5 bases and J by 8 bases, 5 bases remained unmatched. The germline V gene has CDR1 SNHLY and CDR2 FYNNEI. The CDR3 totals 12 residues. The full variable domain, in which reference TRBV2 and TRBJ1-2 provide the parts outside the CDR3, is EPEVTQTPSHQVTQMGQEVILRCVPISNHLYFYWYRQILGQKVEFLVSFYNNEISEKSEIFDDQFSVERPDGSNFTLKIRSTKLEDSAMYFCASSQTGDGYTFGSGTRLTVV.